These 16 T cell receptor beta chains were sequenced from one sample in a study of blood T cell repertoires in COVID-19. The repertoire was sequenced with immunoSEQ multiplex PCR; TCRdb's copy has only in-frame clones and lacks some. Of roughly 200,000 clones listed, 85% were seen once; the top ten hold 18%. The specimen sequenced was PBMCs or T cells enriched from blood (not recorded which). The receptor source for this set is a man aged 35-49 years who had recovered from COVID-19.

The chain recombines TRBV5-4 with TRBJ2-3; 7 bases agree with TRBD2. V shed 3 bases and J 1 base; nucleotides not matched to a gene: 5. The CDR3 loop spans 15 amino acids. CDR1 SGHNT and CDR2 YYREEE come from the germline V gene (reference sequence). The DNA of the CDR3 is TGTGCCAGCAGCTACGAGCGGGAAGGCACAGATACGCAGTATTTT. This sequence encodes CASSYEREGTDTQYF.

The rearrangement links TRBV5-1 to TRBJ1-1; TRBD1 agrees at 7 bases. Germline CDR1 is SGHRS and CDR2 is YFSETQ. Trimming at V came to 4 bases and at J to 0 bases, leaving 3 bases not matched to a gene. This CDR3 spans 14 amino acids. The CDR3 coding sequence is TGCGCCAGCAGCACTGGGACAGTGAACACTGAAGCTTTCTTT. This translates into CASSTGTVNTEAFF.

The chain couples TRBV5-4 to TRBJ1-1; D uncertain. Trimming took off 3 bases at V and 5 bases at J, with 23 bases between the two ends. CDR3 size: 17 residues. CDR1 is SGHNT and CDR2 is YYREEE in the germline V gene (reference sequence). CDR3 coding DNA: TGTGCCAGCAGCTCCGTTAACCGCCGAGGCCCGGGGACTGAAGCTTTCTTT. It specifies CASSSVNRRGPGTEAFF.

This rearrangement joins TRBV3-1 (or the pseudogene TRBV3-2) to TRBJ1-2, with TRBD1 identical over 12 bases. Trimming at V came to 4 bases and at J to 8 bases, leaving 5 bases not matched to a gene. Germline loops: CDR1 LGHDT, CDR2 YNNKEL (reference sequence). The CDR3 consists of 14 residues. In DNA, the CDR3 is TGTGCCAGCAGCCGGGGACAGGGGGCGAGAGGCTACACCTTC. Translation gives CASSRGQGARGYTF.

The rearrangement links TRBV30 to TRBJ2-7; 12 nucleotides align to TRBD1. V shed 6 bases and J 6 bases; nucleotides not matched to a gene: 15. CDR3 length: 16 amino acids. CDR1 is GTSNPN, CDR2 SVGIG, per germline (reference sequence). CDR3 sequence: CACYPAGQGAHIEQYF. CDR3 nucleotide sequence: TGTGCCTGTTACCCCGCGGGACAGGGGGCGCATATCGAGCAGTACTTC.

The V call is TRBV2, the J call TRBJ2-5, with D possibly matching TRBD2 (6 bases). The CDR3 length is 14 residues. Germline CDR1 and CDR2: SNHLY and FYNNEI. Trimming took off 1 base at V and 4 bases at J, with 10 bases between the two ends. Here the CDR3 reads CASSEVGGGETQYF. The CDR3 DNA is TGTGCCAGCAGTGAAGTGGGAGGTGGAGAGACCCAGTACTTC.

V is TRBV7-8 and J is TRBJ1-1; D is perhaps TRBD1 (6 bases). Trimming shortened V by 5 bases and J by 4 bases, and 20 bases separated the two germline ends. Germline lookup yields CDR1 SGHVS and CDR2 FQNEAQ. CDR3 length: 16 amino acids. This CDR3 reads CASSGSMTGLSTEAFF. Written as DNA, the CDR3 is TGTGCCAGCAGCGGATCTATGACAGGATTGTCCACTGAAGCTTTCTTT.

This clone appeared a few times. The CDR3 DNA reads as TGTGCCAGCAGCTCCTACGGCGGAACAAAGTACTTC. Encoded protein: CASSSYGGTKYF. The genes are TRBV7-3 and TRBJ2-7; D gene unclear. CDR1 and CDR2 (germline): SGHTA, FQGTGA. Trimming left V 4 bases short and J 11 bases short, with 15 bases between. The CDR3 consists of 12 residues.

In DNA, the CDR3 is TGTGCCAGCAGGCCAGGCGAAATGAACACTGAAGCTTTCTTT. Protein product: CASRPGEMNTEAFF. V gene TRBV7-9 combines with J gene TRBJ1-1; the D is unclear. Germline loops: CDR1 SEHNR, CDR2 FQNEAQ (reference sequence). The CDR3 has 14 residues. The germline V and J ends were trimmed by 6 bases and 0 bases, with 11 bases remaining between them.

The rearrangement joins TRBV28 to TRBJ2-6, with D tentatively TRBD2 (5 bases). The CDR3 loop spans 15 amino acids. The germline CDR1 and CDR2 sequences are MDHEN and SYDVKM. V lost 4 bases and J lost 4, with 11 bases in between. CDR3 nucleotide sequence: TGTGCCAGCAGTTATGGAGCGGCAGGGGCCAACGTCCTGACTTTC. Protein: CASSYGAAGANVLTF.

The chain recombines TRBV5-6 with TRBJ2-5; a weak D match, TRBD1 (6 bases). The CDR3 totals 14 residues. The germline gives CDR1 SGHDT, CDR2 YYEEEE. Trimming took 7 bases from V and 5 from J, leaving 18 bases between them. The chain's CDR3 is CASSLQGHRETQYF. The CDR3 DNA sequence: TGTGCCAGCTCCCTTCAGGGGCATCGGGAGACCCAGTACTTC.

This clone was observed a single time. V is TRBV4-1 and J is TRBJ2-7; D gene ambiguous. V was trimmed by 1 base and J by 0 bases, leaving 13 bases between them. Germline CDR1 MGHRA, CDR2 YSYEKL. This CDR3 is built from 16 residues. The CDR3 is CASSQGFTRSSYEQYF. The CDR3 DNA reads TGCGCCAGCAGCCAAGGGTTCACAAGGAGCTCCTACGAGCAGTACTTC.

This sequence joins TRBV18 and TRBJ2-5; 8 bases match TRBD1. Germline V gives CDR1 KGHSH, CDR2 LQKENI. This CDR3 spans 16 amino acids. V gave up 0 bases and J gave up 5 bases; unmatched junction bases: 8. The CDR3, as DNA: TGTGCCAGCTCACCACCCAGGGACAGGTCGGTCGAGACCCAGTACTTC. Its protein is CASSPPRDRSVETQYF.

The chain combines TRBV7-3 with TRBJ2-1; maybe TRBD2 (6 bases). V gave up 0 bases and J gave up 0 bases, with 9 bases separating them. Germline lookup yields CDR1 SGHTA and CDR2 FQGTGA. The CDR3 spans 16 residues. CDR3 nucleotide sequence: TGTGCCAGCAGCTTAACGGGCGGGACCTCCTACAATGAGCAGTTCTTC. This gives the protein CASSLTGGTSYNEQFF.

J is TRBJ1-5 and V is TRBV2; 8 nucleotides line up with TRBD1. Trimming cost V 6 bases and J 3 bases; bases outside gene matches: 4. Germline values: CDR1 SNHLY, CDR2 FYNNEI. The CDR3 consists of 14 residues. The DNA for the CDR3 is TGTGCCAGCAGAATGGACAGGGCCAATCAGCCCCAGCATTTT. It is translated as CASRMDRANQPQHF.

The rearrangement joins TRBV3-1 (or the pseudogene TRBV3-2) to TRBJ2-7, with 10 bases that match TRBD2. The CDR3 runs to 16 residues. CDR1 LGHDT and CDR2 YNNKEL come from the germline V gene (reference sequence). V was clipped by 3 bases and J by 4 bases; unmatched bases: 9. CDR3 DNA sequence: TGTGCCAGCAGCCAGGCCCTAGCGGGAGAACGGTACGAGCAGTACTTC. Its translation is CASSQALAGERYEQYF.